This TCR beta chain came from a study of OX40 agonist ivuxolimab in advanced cancers. Profiled with immunoSEQ multiplex PCR; TCRdb holds only in-frame clones, not every one. The sample holds more than 45,000 clones, roughly 94% seen once. The CDR3 spans 14 residues. Losses at the gene ends were 5 bases for V and 2 bases for J; bases not matched to a gene: 5. Germline V gives CDR1 SGHVS, CDR2 FNYEAQ. This clonotype was obtained from an adult with an advanced solid tumor such as melanoma, head and neck, liver or kidney cancer. V and J are TRBV7-6 and TRBJ2-5; 7 bases agree with TRBD1. Here the sequenced sample was CD4+ or CD8+ T cells sorted from blood, taken in a trial of the OX40 agonist ivuxolimab. The CDR3: CASSPGQFQETQYF. The DNA for the CDR3 is TGTGCCAGCAGCCCGGGACAGTTTCAAGAGACCCAGTACTTC.